Below, one TCR beta chain is given with its context. The sample belongs to a study of blood T cell repertoires in COVID-19. Method: immunoSEQ multiplex PCR; TCRdb's copy keeps in-frame clones and lacks some. The sample consists of roughly 200,000 clones, 84% of them appearing once. The CDR3 totals 16 residues. Per germline, CDR1 SEHNR and CDR2 FQNEAQ (reference sequence). V was clipped by 4 bases and J by 0 bases; unmatched bases: 7. Material: peripheral blood. The clonotype originates from a woman at least 80 years old with COVID-19, enrolled during active disease. V gene TRBV7-9 combines with J gene TRBJ1-2; 8 bases are a match to TRBD1. The CDR3 spells CASSWARDRSNYGYTF. The CDR3 DNA reads as TGTGCCAGCAGCTGGGCTCGGGACAGGTCTAACTATGGCTACACCTTC.